This section outlines one T cell receptor beta chain sequence together with its context. Antigen specificity is unknown. The CDR3 sequence is 15 residues long. The V gene end was trimmed by 4 bases and the J gene end by 4 bases; junction bases not matched to a gene: 3. CDR1 and CDR2 (germline): SNHLY, FYNNEI. The protocol was immunoSEQ multiplex PCR, while the TCRdb copy is restricted to in-frame clones and leaves out a portion. The sample lists 150,000 to 200,000 clones; about 92% were seen once. The source of the sample is a study of T cell responses to AZD1222 COVID-19 vaccine. Study-wide results and caveats: Baseline serostatus was positive in only a handful of AZD1222 recipients.

Specimen: peripheral blood, collected 28 days after the second AZD1222 dose. V and J are TRBV2 and TRBJ2-3; 12 bases fit TRBD2. The clonotype was recovered from an adult who received the AZD1222 COVID-19 vaccine. This chain's CDR3 is CASSGLAGVADTQYF. The CDR3 DNA reads TGTGCCAGCAGTGGACTAGCGGGGGTGGCAGATACGCAGTATTTT.